The entry below describes one TCR beta chain. Its antigen is unknown. The CDR3 has 13 amino acids. Germline lookup yields CDR1 ENHRY and CDR2 SYGVKD. V was trimmed by 10 bases and J by 1 base, leaving 13 bases between them. Presence of unique molecular identifiers characterized the TCR beta cDNA libraries. T cells, 1 to 10 million of them, yielded hundreds of thousands of cDNA molecules. In TCRdb, the PCR reads were re-called with MiXCR into one record per CDR3 protein. This sample yields 500,000 to 600,000 distinct CDR3 sequences, of which 44% are seen a single time; around 1.7% belongs to the top ten. The sample comes from a study of post-analysis software for immune sequencing data. About the research overall: Relapsing-remitting, secondary progressive and progressive-relapsing multiple sclerosis were all included among the disease courses.

Study-wide results and limits: For normalized Chao1 diversity, multiple sclerosis patients scored significantly lower than controls did. TRBV segments more frequent in patients than in controls numbered roughly 5 and included TRBV5-6, TRBV5-1 and TRBV20-1. Samples prepared in the same batch strongly co-clustered by F measure.

The chain couples TRBV10-3 to TRBJ1-2; D uncertain. The source of this sequence is a girl aged 5 to 17 with multiple sclerosis. The sequencing sample was made of blood. This chain's CDR3 is CATSYGDNYGYTF. The CDR3 DNA reads as TGTGCCACCTCTTATGGCGATAACTATGGCTACACCTTC.